Below are 2 T cell receptor beta chains sequenced from a single sample in a study of T cells in Graves' hyperthyroidism and ophthalmopathy. The source material, RNA transcripts, was used to amplify TCR beta CDR3 regions. The HTBI set primed first-round TCR CDR3 RT-PCR. Each CDR3 protein is one row after TCRdb ran MiXCR on the multiplex PCR reads. The repertoire has around 350,000 distinct CDR3 sequences, about 15% of them found once; the top ten carry around 20%. Specimen: blood. These TCRs come from a woman aged 55-69 years with Graves' ophthalmopathy.

This clonotype has at least ten counts. The rearrangement uses TRBV20-1 and TRBJ2-5, with 14 bases that match TRBD2. V lost 5 bases to trimming and J lost 5 bases; unmatched junction nucleotides: 7. From germline, CDR1 is DFQATT and CDR2 SNEGSKA (reference sequence). The CDR3 extends over 15 amino acids. CDR3 nucleotide sequence: TGCAGTGCTTCTGGACTAGCGGGAGGTTCGGAGACCCAGTACTTC. Protein sequence: CSASGLAGGSETQYF.

This clonotype was found many times. This chain uses TRBV30 with TRBJ1-5; D possibly corresponds to TRBD1 (5 bases). Per the germline V gene, CDR1 is GTSNPN and CDR2 is SVGIG (reference sequence). V was pared by 7 bases and J by 6 bases, with 19 bases between. The length of the CDR3 is 14 residues. The CDR3 region has the DNA TGTGCCTCAGGGAGTCGGGGTGTCGGTCAGCCCCAGCATTTT. As protein: CASGSRGVGQPQHF.